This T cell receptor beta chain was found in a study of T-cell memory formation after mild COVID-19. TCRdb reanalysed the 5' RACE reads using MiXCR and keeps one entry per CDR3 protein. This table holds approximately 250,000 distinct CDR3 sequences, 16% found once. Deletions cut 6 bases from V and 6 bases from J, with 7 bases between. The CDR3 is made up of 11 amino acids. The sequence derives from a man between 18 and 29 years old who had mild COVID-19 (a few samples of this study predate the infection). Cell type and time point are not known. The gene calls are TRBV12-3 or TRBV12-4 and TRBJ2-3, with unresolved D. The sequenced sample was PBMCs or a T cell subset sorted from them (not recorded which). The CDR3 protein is CASSPLDTQYF. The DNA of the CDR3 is TGTGCCAGCAGCCCGTTGGATACGCAGTATTTT.